Each of the 24 T cell receptor beta chains below was sequenced from the same sample in a study of beta chain features in type 1 diabetes. The whole isolated RNA underwent reverse transcription, so sequencing captured expressed TCRB transcripts. Method: immunoSEQ multiplex PCR; TCRdb's copy keeps in-frame clones and lacks some. The sample has 60,000 to 75,000 clones; roughly three fifths are singletons. The sample was Tregs from blood. Receptors were obtained from a woman aged 18-29 years in good health.

This chain connects TRBV7-2 to TRBJ2-2; 13 bases line up with TRBD2. This CDR3 comprises 16 residues. The trim removed 4 bases at V and 4 bases at J, leaving 3 bases unmatched. Germline loops: CDR1 SGHTA, CDR2 FQGNSA. The CDR3 nucleotides are TGTGCCAGCAGCTCTAGGACTAGCGGGAGCACCGGGGAGCTGTTTTTT. Amino acids: CASSSRTSGSTGELFF.

This chain connects TRBV4-2 to TRBJ1-1; D remains unclear. From germline, CDR1 is LGHNA and CDR2 YNFKEQ. The CDR3 contains 15 residues. Trimming cost V 5 bases and J 1 base, with 14 bases left between them. The CDR3 sequence: CASSKEEGRNTEAFF. The DNA of the CDR3 is TGTGCCAGCAGCAAGGAGGAGGGTAGGAACACTGAAGCTTTCTTT.

The chain uses TRBV7-2 and TRBJ2-5; D possibly corresponds to TRBD2 (6 bases). V dropped 5 bases and J dropped 5 bases, with 15 bases sitting between them. This CDR3 is built from 14 residues. The V gene's germline CDR1 is SGHTA and CDR2 FQGNSA. This CDR3 is CASSPPAGRETQYF. Here the CDR3 DNA reads TGTGCCAGCAGCCCCCCGGCGGGGAGGGAGACCCAGTACTTC.

The V and J genes are TRBV19 and TRBJ2-5, with a possible D match to TRBD1 (5 bases). V lost 5 bases and J 1 base, leaving 8 bases between the germline ends. Germline CDR1 reads LNHDA; CDR2 reads SQIVND (reference sequence). CDR3 length: 13 residues. CDR3: CASSPDSQETQYF. CDR3 nucleotide sequence: TGTGCCAGTAGTCCTGACAGCCAAGAGACCCAGTACTTC.

This chain connects TRBV7-2 to TRBJ2-1, with 8 bases fitting TRBD2. The germline CDR1 and CDR2 sequences are SGHTA and FQGNSA. V lost 7 bases to trimming and J lost 8 bases; unmatched junction nucleotides: 7. There are 13 residues in the CDR3. The CDR3 region is CASTLTSADEQFF. CDR3 nucleotides: TGTGCCAGCACCCTGACTAGCGCGGATGAGCAGTTCTTC.

This clone was seen a handful of times. V gene TRBV5-4 combines with J gene TRBJ2-7; tentative D call: TRBD2 (7 bases). CDR1 and CDR2 from the germline V gene are SGHNT and YYREEE (reference sequence). The CDR3 loop spans 14 amino acids. The V end lost 7 bases, the J end lost 3 bases, and 17 bases lay between the germline ends. The CDR3 protein is CASASTGGIYEQYF. DNA for the CDR3: TGTGCCAGCGCGTCCACGGGGGGCATCTACGAGCAGTACTTC.

This sequence joins TRBV18 and TRBJ2-2, with 7 bases aligning to TRBD1. J was trimmed by 2 bases and V by 4 bases; bases with no gene match: 1. The CDR3 is 14 amino acids. CDR1 and CDR2 from the germline V gene are KGHSH and LQKENI. The CDR3 protein is CASSRDRNTGELFF. Written as DNA, the CDR3 is TGTGCCAGCTCACGGGACAGAAACACCGGGGAGCTGTTTTTT.

This chain uses TRBV27 with TRBJ2-5; a possible D gene is TRBD2 (5 bases). The CDR3 has 13 amino acids. Germline values: CDR1 MNHEY, CDR2 SMNVEV (reference sequence). Trimming stripped 6 bases from V and 7 bases from J, with 15 bases between. The CDR3 DNA follows: TGTGCCAGCAGACCCGACTGGGAGTCGACCCAGTACTTC. Translation: CASRPDWESTQYF.

This chain connects TRBV10-3 to TRBJ2-7; TRBD1 is a possible D gene (5 bases). Germline lookup yields CDR1 ENHRY and CDR2 SYGVKD. The CDR3 is made up of 13 amino acids. V was trimmed by 6 bases and J by 4 bases, leaving 13 bases between them. The DNA for the CDR3 is TGTGCCATCAGCCACGACAGCATTTACGAGCAGTACTTC. Translated, it gives CAISHDSIYEQYF.

The DNA for the CDR3 is TGTGCCAGCAGCTGGGACAGGCGAGGGACTGAAGCTTTCTTT. Amino acid sequence: CASSWDRRGTEAFF. V and J are TRBV5-5 and TRBJ1-1, with 8 nucleotides matching TRBD1. Germline-derived CDR1 and CDR2 are SGHKS and YYEKEE (reference sequence). The V and J ends lost 3 bases and 5 bases, in that order; junction bases with no gene match: 6. This CDR3 region has 14 residues.

The V gene is TRBV7-2, the J gene TRBJ2-7; no definite D call. V gave up 1 base and J gave up 6 bases, with 10 bases separating them. Germline V lookup: CDR1 SGHTA, CDR2 FQGNSA. The CDR3 totals 13 residues. The CDR3 is CASSLGTPGEQYF. The CDR3 DNA follows: TGTGCCAGCAGCTTAGGCACGCCGGGCGAGCAGTACTTC. The variable domain in full, completed from reference TRBV7-2 and TRBJ2-7, reads GAGVSQSPSNKVTEKGKDVELRCDPISGHTALYWYRQSLGQGLEFLIYFQGNSAPDKSGLPSDRFSAERTGGSVSTLTIQRTQQEDSAVYLCASSLGTPGEQYFGPGTRLTVT.

This clone was detected once. V and J are TRBV29-1 and TRBJ1-1; no clear D gene. With 3 bases removed from V and 6 bases from J, the gap between germline ends came to 23 bases. Germline assignment: CDR1 SQVTM and CDR2 ANQGSEA. The CDR3 runs 16 residues. This CDR3 reads CSVDWVLSRVKPEAFF. The CDR3 DNA reads TGCAGCGTTGATTGGGTGTTAAGCCGGGTCAAGCCTGAAGCTTTCTTT.

This chain uses TRBV7-8 with TRBJ1-2; D possibly corresponds to TRBD1 (5 bases). The CDR3 is 13 amino acids. The V and J ends lost 5 bases and 7 bases respectively, with 14 bases between them. The germline V gene has CDR1 SGHVS and CDR2 FQNEAQ. The DNA of the CDR3 is TGTGCCAGCAGCCTCAGCGGCGGGACTGGCTACACCTTC. Its protein product is CASSLSGGTGYTF.

This clone came up once. This chain joins TRBV7-9 and TRBJ1-6; 9 bases line up with TRBD1. The V and J ends lost 1 base and 6 bases, in that order; junction bases with no gene match: 4. This CDR3 region has 16 residues. From germline, CDR1 is SEHNR and CDR2 FQNEAQ (reference sequence). Written as DNA, the CDR3 is TGTGCCAGCAGCTTAGAAACAGGGGGCTCTAATTCACCCCTCCACTTT. The encoded protein is CASSLETGGSNSPLHF.

The V and J genes are TRBV4-1 and TRBJ2-1, with unresolved D. Germline CDR1 MGHRA, CDR2 YSYEKL. CDR3 length equals 15 residues. V dropped 1 base and J dropped 0 bases, with 7 bases sitting between them. In DNA form, the CDR3 reads TGCGCCAGCAGCCAAGGTCCTACCTCCTACAATGAGCAGTTCTTC. It encodes CASSQGPTSYNEQFF.

The chain uses TRBV29-1 and TRBJ2-1; tentative D call: TRBD1 (5 bases). The V end was cut by 6 bases, the J end by 1 base, with 7 bases between. This CDR3 contains 12 residues. Germline V CDR1 and CDR2: SQVTM, ANQGSEA. CDR3 amino acids: CSVRASYNEQFF. CDR3 bases: TGCAGCGTCAGGGCTTCCTACAATGAGCAGTTCTTC.

The chain couples TRBV2 to TRBJ2-1; D possibly corresponds to TRBD1 (6 bases). This CDR3 is built from 12 residues. V was cut by 5 bases and J by 9 bases, with 11 bases left in between. Germline V CDR1 and CDR2: SNHLY, FYNNEI. For the CDR3, the DNA is TGTGCCAGCAGTCTGGGGGCCGTTGAGCAGTTCTTC. Translated, it gives CASSLGAVEQFF. Combining the CDR3 with reference TRBV2 and TRBJ2-1 gives the whole variable domain EPEVTQTPSHQVTQMGQEVILRCVPISNHLYFYWYRQILGQKVEFLVSFYNNEISEKSEIFDDQFSVERPDGSNFTLKIRSTKLEDSAMYFCASSLGAVEQFFGPGTRLTVL.

The rearrangement links TRBV19 to TRBJ1-1, with 7 nucleotides matching TRBD1. From germline, CDR1 is LNHDA and CDR2 SQIVND (reference sequence). After removal of 0 bases from V and 3 bases from J, the junction contained 4 bases not matched to a gene. There are 15 residues in the CDR3. CDR3 residues: CASSIEGTGDTEAFF. The CDR3 DNA reads as TGTGCCAGTAGTATAGAAGGAACAGGGGACACTGAAGCTTTCTTT.

The chain joins TRBV27 to TRBJ1-2; TRBD1 is a possible D gene (6 bases). Trimming cost V 7 bases and J 1 base, with 10 bases left between them. The CDR3 is 13 amino acids. CDR1 and CDR2 (germline): MNHEY, SMNVEV (reference sequence). The CDR3 protein is CASTQGINYGYTF. CDR3 DNA: TGTGCCAGCACCCAGGGGATTAACTATGGCTACACCTTC.

The chain combines TRBV9 with TRBJ2-2; 7 positions agree with TRBD1. There are 14 residues in the CDR3. After removal of 0 bases from V and 6 bases from J, the junction contained 2 bases not matched to a gene. Germline V gene data show CDR1 as SGDLS and CDR2 as YYNGEE. The CDR3 is CASSVETGSGELFF. The CDR3 coding sequence is TGTGCCAGCAGCGTAGAGACAGGGTCCGGGGAGCTGTTTTTT.

This clone was picked up one time. The chain recombines TRBV2 with TRBJ2-1, with TRBD2 matching 8 bases. Germline CDR1 is SNHLY and CDR2 is FYNNEI. This CDR3 is 13 amino acids long. V gave up 10 bases and J gave up 7 bases; unmatched junction bases: 9. CDR3 DNA: TGTGCCACTAAGCGGGGGCCGGGGAATGAGCAGTTCTTC. Translation gives CATKRGPGNEQFF.

The J gene is TRBJ2-7, the V gene TRBV6-1; TRBD2 aligns across 10 bases. The trim removed 3 bases at V and 3 bases at J, leaving 5 bases unmatched. Germline V lookup: CDR1 MNHNS, CDR2 SASEGT. The CDR3 has 15 residues. CDR3 region: CASSEGSGGIYEQYF. The CDR3 bases are TGTGCCAGCAGTGAGGGTAGCGGGGGGATCTACGAGCAGTACTTC.

The V and J genes are TRBV5-1 and TRBJ2-5; 9 bases line up with TRBD2. CDR3 length: 17 residues. The J segment lost 7 bases and the V segment lost 1 base, leaving 14 bases of the junction unmatched. Germline CDR1 reads SGHRS; CDR2 reads YFSETQ. The CDR3 DNA reads TGCGCCAGCAGCTTGAGGACTAGCGTCCGAGAGCCGGGGACCCAGTACTTC. This codes for CASSLRTSVREPGTQYF.

The chain joins TRBV6-1 to TRBJ2-5; TRBD2 agrees at 15 bases. The end of the DNA is better explained by TRBJ2-7, so the J call may be wrong. This CDR3 region has 15 residues. Germline CDR1 and CDR2: MNHNS and SASEGT. CDR3 in amino acids: CASSGGLAGGYEQYF. DNA for the CDR3: TGTGCCAGCAGTGGCGGACTAGCGGGAGGGTACGAGCAGTACTTC.